These T cell receptor beta chains were read from a single sample in a study of cytomegalovirus exposure and HLA in healthy donors. This table comes from immunoSEQ multiplex PCR, and its TCRdb copy is limited to in-frame clones, with some not included. The sample yields 200,000 to 300,000 clones, approximately 85% seen once. Sequencing was done on a sample of PBMCs. The receptors were gathered from a middle-aged woman in good health and CMV-seropositive. The CDR3 runs from the conserved cysteine through the conserved F or W. The D gene is left open where the match is weak. Where a row states a size, it is once, few, many or the class of an expanded clone; other rows omit it.

CDR3 protein: CAWSEDYAYEQYF; CDR3 DNA: TGTGCCTGGAGTGAGGACTATGCCTACGAGCAGTACTTC; D gene: NA; V gene: TRBV30; clone size: NA; J gene: TRBJ2-7
CDR3 protein: CASGSSLSGVEQFF; CDR3 DNA: TGTGCTAGTGGTTCCTCCCTTTCAGGGGTTGAGCAGTTCTTC; D gene: NA; V gene: TRBV12-5; clone size: once; J gene: TRBJ2-1
CDR3 protein: CASNDGGTGGTEAFF; CDR3 DNA: TGTGCCAGCAACGACGGCGGGACAGGGGGGACTGAAGCTTTCTTT; D gene: TRBD1; V gene: TRBV28; clone size: NA; J gene: TRBJ1-1
CDR3 protein: CASSDSSGGNQPQHF; CDR3 DNA: TGTGCCAGCAGTGACTCGTCAGGAGGGAATCAGCCCCAGCATTTT; D gene: NA; V gene: TRBV6-4; clone size: once; J gene: TRBJ1-5
CDR3 protein: CASSPVGLNTGELFF; CDR3 DNA: TGTGCCAGCAGCCCCGTTGGACTGAACACCGGGGAGCTGTTTTTT; D gene: NA; V gene: TRBV7-2; clone size: once; J gene: TRBJ2-2
CDR3 protein: CASSVQDSYWSYNEQFF; CDR3 DNA: TGTGCCAGCAGTGTGCAGGACAGTTATTGGTCCTACAATGAGCAGTTCTTC; D gene: NA; V gene: TRBV25-1; clone size: NA; J gene: TRBJ2-1
CDR3 protein: CASSFGTRDNEQFF; CDR3 DNA: TGTGCCAGCAGCTTCGGGACACGGGATAATGAGCAGTTCTTC; D gene: NA; V gene: TRBV7-9; clone size: NA; J gene: TRBJ2-1
CDR3 protein: CASSDPRGFAF; CDR3 DNA: TGTGCCAGCAGTGACCCGAGAGGGTTTGCCTTC; D gene: NA; V gene: TRBV6-4; clone size: NA; J gene: TRBJ1-2
CDR3 protein: CASSQSGQGYFSEQFF; CDR3 DNA: TGCGCCAGCAGTCAATCGGGGCAGGGATATTTCAGTGAGCAGTTCTTC; D gene: NA; V gene: TRBV23-1; clone size: NA; J gene: TRBJ2-1
CDR3 protein: CASSLVAGGPAEQFF; CDR3 DNA: TGTGCCAGCAGCTTAGTCGCGGGAGGGCCAGCTGAGCAGTTCTTC; D gene: TRBD2; V gene: TRBV11-3; clone size: few; J gene: TRBJ2-1
CDR3 protein: CASSSAGLYNEQFF; CDR3 DNA: TGTGCCAGCAGCTCCGCGGGACTCTACAATGAGCAGTTCTTC; D gene: NA; V gene: TRBV7-2; clone size: few; J gene: TRBJ2-1
CDR3 protein: CASGAYNEQFF; CDR3 DNA: TGTGCCTCAGGTGCCTACAATGAGCAGTTCTTC; D gene: NA; V gene: TRBV6-1; clone size: NA; J gene: TRBJ2-1
CDR3 protein: CASSLARSSGANVLTF; CDR3 DNA: TGTGCCAGCAGCTTGGCGCGGAGCTCTGGGGCCAACGTCCTGACTTTC; D gene: NA; V gene: TRBV5-6; clone size: NA; J gene: TRBJ2-6
CDR3 protein: CASSAPGLAGVNEQFF; CDR3 DNA: TGTGCCAGCAGCGCCCCGGGACTAGCGGGAGTCAATGAGCAGTTCTTC; D gene: TRBD2; V gene: TRBV7-9; clone size: NA; J gene: TRBJ2-1
CDR3 protein: CASSLEGGRAHEQYF; CDR3 DNA: TGTGCCAGCAGCTTGGAAGGCGGGAGGGCCCACGAGCAGTACTTC; D gene: TRBD2; V gene: TRBV5-4; clone size: NA; J gene: TRBJ2-7
CDR3 protein: CASSLRQGAGNTIYF; CDR3 DNA: TGTGCCAGCAGCCTCCGACAGGGGGCTGGAAACACCATATATTTT; D gene: TRBD1; V gene: TRBV11-2; clone size: NA; J gene: TRBJ1-3
CDR3 protein: CSVETPTGAKNSQYF; CDR3 DNA: TGCAGCGTTGAGACCCCTACAGGGGCAAAAAACAGTCAGTACTTC; D gene: TRBD1; V gene: TRBV29-1; clone size: NA; J gene: TRBJ2-4
CDR3 protein: CASSPGTQNTEAFF; CDR3 DNA: TGTGCCAGCAGCCCGGGGACACAGAACACTGAAGCTTTCTTT; D gene: NA; V gene: TRBV5-4; clone size: NA; J gene: TRBJ1-1
CDR3 protein: CAIQQGEIYEQYF; CDR3 DNA: TGTGCCATCCAACAGGGGGAGATCTACGAGCAGTACTTC; D gene: TRBD1; V gene: TRBV7-2; clone size: NA; J gene: TRBJ2-7
CDR3 protein: CASSPGTGVYEQYF; CDR3 DNA: TGTGCCAGCAGTCCCGGGACAGGGGTCTACGAGCAGTACTTC; D gene: TRBD1; V gene: TRBV7-3; clone size: NA; J gene: TRBJ2-7
CDR3 protein: CASSIDRPNTEAFF; CDR3 DNA: TGTGCCAGTAGTATAGACAGGCCGAACACTGAAGCTTTCTTT; D gene: NA; V gene: TRBV19; clone size: NA; J gene: TRBJ1-1
CDR3 protein: CASSLIAGGPYEQYF; CDR3 DNA: TGTGCCAGCAGTTTAATCGCGGGGGGACCCTACGAGCAGTACTTC; D gene: TRBD2; V gene: TRBV27; clone size: NA; J gene: TRBJ2-7
CDR3 protein: CASSPNFGNTIYF; CDR3 DNA: TGTGCCAGCAGCCCAAATTTTGGAAACACCATATATTTT; D gene: NA; V gene: TRBV7-9; clone size: NA; J gene: TRBJ1-3
CDR3 protein: CASSRTGTGANEQFF; CDR3 DNA: TGTGCCAGCAGCCGAACCGGGACAGGGGCCAATGAGCAGTTCTTC; D gene: TRBD1; V gene: TRBV7-3; clone size: NA; J gene: TRBJ2-1
CDR3 protein: CASSVGAGGRLNEQFF; CDR3 DNA: TGTGCCAGCAGCGTAGGGGCAGGGGGACGGTTAAATGAGCAGTTCTTC; D gene: TRBD1; V gene: TRBV9; clone size: NA; J gene: TRBJ2-1
CDR3 protein: CASSSKRTGELFF; CDR3 DNA: TGTGCCAGCAGCTCCAAGAGGACCGGGGAGCTGTTTTTT; D gene: NA; V gene: TRBV7-2; clone size: NA; J gene: TRBJ2-2
CDR3 protein: CASSLNGGRGNTEAFF; CDR3 DNA: TGTGCCAGCAGTTTAAATGGGGGGAGGGGTAACACTGAAGCTTTCTTT; D gene: NA; V gene: TRBV27; clone size: NA; J gene: TRBJ1-1
CDR3 protein: CASSLTGGAGGELFF; CDR3 DNA: TGTGCCAGCAGCTTGACTGGGGGCGCGGGCGGGGAGCTGTTTTTT; D gene: NA; V gene: TRBV11-2; clone size: NA; J gene: TRBJ2-2
CDR3 protein: CASSLGGVAWSGNTIYF; CDR3 DNA: TGTGCCAGCAGCTTGGGGGGGGTAGCATGGTCCGGAAACACCATATATTTT; D gene: NA; V gene: TRBV5-6; clone size: NA; J gene: TRBJ1-3
CDR3 protein: CASSFRGHGTEAFF; CDR3 DNA: TGTGCCAGCAGTTTCCGAGGACATGGCACTGAAGCTTTCTTT; D gene: NA; V gene: TRBV27; clone size: NA; J gene: TRBJ1-1
CDR3 protein: CASSLGDRNQPQHF; CDR3 DNA: TGCGCCAGCAGCTTGGGAGACAGGAATCAGCCCCAGCATTTT; D gene: NA; V gene: TRBV5-1; clone size: NA; J gene: TRBJ1-5
CDR3 protein: CASYHRQGTNEKLFF; CDR3 DNA: TGTGCCAGTTACCACCGACAGGGAACTAATGAAAAACTGTTTTTT; D gene: TRBD1; V gene: TRBV19; clone size: NA; J gene: TRBJ1-4
CDR3 protein: CASTLGAGAPKETQYF; CDR3 DNA: TGTGCCAGCACTTTAGGTGCCGGAGCCCCCAAAGAGACCCAGTACTTC; D gene: NA; V gene: TRBV27; clone size: NA; J gene: TRBJ2-5
CDR3 protein: CASSAEGARGTGELFF; CDR3 DNA: TGTGCCAGCAGTGCCGAGGGGGCGCGGGGCACCGGGGAGCTGTTTTTT; D gene: NA; V gene: TRBV6-1; clone size: few; J gene: TRBJ2-2
CDR3 protein: CASSPQGQAYNEQFF; CDR3 DNA: TGTGCCAGCTCACCCCAGGGACAGGCGTACAATGAGCAGTTCTTC; D gene: TRBD1; V gene: TRBV18; clone size: NA; J gene: TRBJ2-1
CDR3 protein: CASSMGADTRGAFF; CDR3 DNA: TGTGCCAGTAGTATGGGAGCAGACACTCGGGGAGCTTTCTTT; D gene: NA; V gene: TRBV19; clone size: once; J gene: TRBJ1-1
CDR3 protein: CASSDQGLLYAFF; CDR3 DNA: TGTGCCAGCAGTGACCAAGGACTTTTGTATGCTTTCTTT; D gene: NA; V gene: TRBV2; clone size: NA; J gene: TRBJ1-1
CDR3 protein: CASSSTGRETQYF; CDR3 DNA: TGTGCCAGCAGCTCAACAGGTCGGGAGACCCAGTACTTC; D gene: NA; V gene: TRBV9; clone size: NA; J gene: TRBJ2-5
CDR3 protein: CAWSVLAGADTQYF; CDR3 DNA: TGTGCCTGGAGTGTACTAGCGGGAGCAGATACGCAGTATTTT; D gene: TRBD2; V gene: TRBV30; clone size: NA; J gene: TRBJ2-3
CDR3 protein: CASSPMGQPNTEAFF; CDR3 DNA: TGTGCCAGCAGTCCCATGGGGCAGCCGAACACTGAAGCTTTCTTT; D gene: NA; V gene: TRBV6-5; clone size: NA; J gene: TRBJ1-1
CDR3 protein: CASSRTGDSNQPQHF; CDR3 DNA: TGTGCCAGCAGTCGGACAGGGGATAGCAATCAGCCCCAGCATTTT; D gene: TRBD1; V gene: TRBV6-6; clone size: NA; J gene: TRBJ1-5
CDR3 protein: CASSLAVDNNQPQHF; CDR3 DNA: TGTGCCAGCAGCTTAGCCGTAGACAACAATCAGCCCCAGCATTTT; D gene: NA; V gene: TRBV7-8; clone size: NA; J gene: TRBJ1-5
CDR3 protein: CAWDGTGVFNEKLFF; CDR3 DNA: TGTGCCTGGGATGGGACAGGAGTCTTCAATGAAAAACTGTTTTTT; D gene: TRBD1; V gene: TRBV30; clone size: NA; J gene: TRBJ1-4
CDR3 protein: CSTPDTQAFF; CDR3 DNA: TGCAGCACCCCGGACACTCAAGCTTTCTTT; D gene: NA; V gene: TRBV29-1; clone size: NA; J gene: TRBJ1-1
CDR3 protein: CASSSGSTGGKTQYF; CDR3 DNA: TGTGCCAGCAGTTCAGGTTCGACAGGGGGTAAGACCCAGTACTTC; D gene: TRBD1; V gene: TRBV27; clone size: NA; J gene: TRBJ2-5
CDR3 protein: CASSPDGVEQFF; CDR3 DNA: TGTGCCAGCAGTCCCGACGGAGTAGAGCAGTTCTTC; D gene: NA; V gene: TRBV7-3; clone size: NA; J gene: TRBJ2-1
CDR3 protein: CASSFKRNTEAFF; CDR3 DNA: TGTGCCAGCAGTTTCAAGCGGAACACTGAAGCTTTCTTT; D gene: NA; V gene: TRBV27; clone size: NA; J gene: TRBJ1-1